This entry lists 23 T cell receptor beta chains sequenced from one sample in a study of beta chain features in type 1 diabetes (dated by TCRdb to 2017 to 2018). The library was built by means of the immunoSEQ multiplex PCR assay. The High Capacity cDNA Reverse Transcription Kit was used to reverse transcribe all of the isolated RNA, meaning that expressed TCRB transcripts were what got sequenced. TCRdb holds this immuneACCESS table with in-frame rearrangements only. Some clones are missing; in checked studies, unresolved V genes explain under half, and the rest has no known cause. This sample gives 300,000 to 350,000 clones in total; 8% of them show up just once. In total, the top ten clones hold around 0.45% of the sample. Sequencing was done on a sample of central memory CD4+ T cells from blood. These receptors were collected from a woman aged 18-29 years in good health.

V gene TRBV9 combines with J gene TRBJ2-7; 9 bases map to TRBD1. This CDR3 spans 17 amino acids. V gave up 5 bases and J gave up 2 bases; unmatched junction bases: 14. Germline V gene data show CDR1 as SGDLS and CDR2 as YYNGEE. The CDR3 DNA is TGTGCCAGCAGTACGGGACAGGGAAATTCCCTGCCCTACGAGCAGTACTTC. This codes for CASSTGQGNSLPYEQYF.

This clone was observed a handful of times. This rearrangement joins TRBV29-1 to TRBJ2-3; 13 positions agree with TRBD2. V lost 3 bases, J lost 3 bases, and 9 bases stayed unmatched. The CDR3 contains 17 residues. Per germline, CDR1 SQVTM and CDR2 ANQGSEA. The CDR3, as DNA: TGCAGCGTTGATTGGGGGACTAGCGGGATCCGTACAGATACGCAGTATTTT. It specifies CSVDWGTSGIRTDTQYF.

The table lists this clone with many counts. This chain uses TRBV7-8 with TRBJ1-1, with D unclear. The CDR3 length is 15 residues. From germline, CDR1 is SGHVS and CDR2 FQNEAQ. V lost 5 bases and J 1 base, leaving 14 bases between the germline ends. The chain's CDR3 is CASSDRRISNTEAFF. Here the CDR3 DNA reads TGTGCCAGCAGCGATAGGAGGATTTCGAACACTGAAGCTTTCTTT.

This chain uses TRBV7-3 with TRBJ1-1, with a tentative D call TRBD1 (5 bases). Trimming left V 3 bases short and J 3 bases short, with 8 bases between. Germline CDR1 is SGHTA and CDR2 is FQGTGA. CDR3 size: 13 residues. The CDR3 DNA reads as TGTGCCAGCAGCTTGCAGACAGACACTGAAGCTTTCTTT. Translated, it gives CASSLQTDTEAFF.

V usage is TRBV6-6 and J usage is TRBJ1-5; TRBD1 is a possible D gene (5 bases). V was clipped by 5 bases and J by 12 bases, with 17 bases between them. Germline-derived CDR1 and CDR2 are MNHNY and SVGAGI (reference sequence). CDR3 size: 13 residues. CDR3 sequence reads: CASSELPGTFQHF. Here the CDR3 DNA reads TGTGCCAGCAGTGAGCTCCCTGGGACGTTCCAGCATTTT.

The CDR3 nucleotides read TGTGCCAGCTCACCTCGGGCGGACAACACAGATACGCAGTATTTT. Its translation is CASSPRADNTDTQYF. The V and J genes are TRBV18 and TRBJ2-3; D may be TRBD1 (5 bases). V was clipped by 3 bases and J by 2 bases, with 12 bases between them. The CDR3 totals 15 residues. Germline values: CDR1 KGHSH, CDR2 LQKENI.

This clone was detected many times. This sequence joins TRBV5-1 and TRBJ2-3; TRBD2 matches 11 bases. The junction had 10 bases not matched to a gene; V was cut back by 4 bases and J by 6 bases. Germline V CDR1 and CDR2: SGHRS, YFSETQ. The CDR3 has 16 amino acids. CDR3 bases: TGCGCCAGCAGCAGCGGGACTAGCGGCTTCTTGGATACGCAGTATTTT. This encodes CASSSGTSGFLDTQYF.

This clone was counted only a few times. This chain links TRBV6-1 with TRBJ2-7; the D gene is possibly TRBD1 (5 bases). The CDR3 spans 12 residues. V was clipped by 5 bases and J by 6 bases, with 11 bases between them. Germline V gives CDR1 MNHNS, CDR2 SASEGT. CDR3 sequence (DNA): TGTGCCAGCAGTAGGGGTATCTCCGAGCAGTACTTC. Residues: CASSRGISEQYF.

This clone appeared many times. The CDR3 nucleotides read TGTGCCACCAGCAGAGGCCGCAGGGTAGTGAATGAGCAGTTCTTC. As protein: CATSRGRRVVNEQFF. The chain uses TRBV15 and TRBJ2-1, with D perhaps TRBD1 (5 bases). CDR3 length: 15 residues. CDR1 LNHNV and CDR2 YYDKDF come from the germline V gene (reference sequence). Trimming took 1 base from V and 7 from J, leaving 14 bases between them.

This clone was recorded many times. V gene TRBV27 combines with J gene TRBJ2-6; TRBD2 aligns across 9 bases. Trimming removed 4 bases from V and 4 bases from J; junction bases left unmatched: 14. The CDR3 is 19 amino acids. The germline V gene has CDR1 MNHEY and CDR2 SMNVEV (reference sequence). The CDR3 nucleotides are TGTGCCAGCAGTTCATGGGCTAGCGGGATGATTACCGGGGCCAACGTCCTGACTTTC. It yields the protein CASSSWASGMITGANVLTF.

This clone was seen a handful of times. The V gene is TRBV9, the J gene TRBJ2-3; D call uncertain. Germline V lookup: CDR1 SGDLS, CDR2 YYNGEE. V was pared by 3 bases and J by 6 bases, with 23 bases between. The CDR3 contains 17 residues. The CDR3 region is CASSGPPGVGLDDTQYF. CDR3 nucleotide sequence: TGTGCCAGCAGCGGGCCCCCCGGAGTCGGGCTCGACGATACGCAGTATTTT.

This clone was seen a handful of times. This chain connects TRBV6-6 to TRBJ1-2, with TRBD1 identical over 9 bases. Germline lookup yields CDR1 MNHNY and CDR2 SVGAGI (reference sequence). The CDR3 runs to 15 residues. The V and J ends lost 2 bases and 8 bases, in that order; junction bases with no gene match: 9. The CDR3: CASSYGTGSSSGYTF. The CDR3, as DNA: TGTGCCAGCAGTTACGGGACAGGGAGTTCTAGCGGCTACACCTTC.

This chain uses TRBV27 with TRBJ2-3; the match to TRBD2 covers 10 bases. Germline V gives CDR1 MNHEY, CDR2 SMNVEV (reference sequence). The CDR3 is 15 residues long. V shed 7 bases, J shed 0 bases, and the junction held 4 bases outside the gene matches. CDR3 loop: CASMGLATSTDTQYF. CDR3 nucleotide sequence: TGTGCCAGCATGGGACTAGCGACTAGCACAGATACGCAGTATTTT.

The rearrangement uses TRBV27 and TRBJ2-1; no clear D gene. This CDR3 comprises 12 residues. Per germline, CDR1 MNHEY and CDR2 SMNVEV (reference sequence). Trimming removed 5 bases at V and 5 bases at J, with 7 bases between. The CDR3 DNA follows: TGTGCCAGCAGTCTTCGGAACAATGAGCAGTTCTTC. This codes for CASSLRNNEQFF.

The V gene is TRBV28, the J gene TRBJ2-3; the match to TRBD2 covers 7 bases. With 0 bases clipped from V and 1 base from J, the junction kept 4 bases outside the gene matches. CDR1 is MDHEN and CDR2 is SYDVKM in the germline V gene. The CDR3 has 16 residues. The CDR3 DNA is TGTGCCAGCAGTTTATGGGGCGGGGGTGGCACAGATACGCAGTATTTT. Its protein product is CASSLWGGGGTDTQYF. Full variable domain (outside the CDR3, taken from reference TRBV28 and TRBJ2-3): DVKVTQSSRYLVKRTGEKVFLECVQDMDHENMFWYRQDPGLGLRLIYFSYDVKMKEKGDIPEGYSVSREKKERFSLILESASTNQTSMYLCASSLWGGGGTDTQYFGPGTRLTVL.

This clone was observed a handful of times. The rearrangement uses TRBV5-1 and TRBJ2-7; D perhaps matches TRBD2 (6 bases). In germline, CDR1 is SGHRS, CDR2 YFSETQ. This CDR3 has 14 amino acids. V gave up 1 base and J gave up 0 bases, with 8 bases separating them. This CDR3 reads CASSLLASSYEQYF. DNA of the CDR3: TGCGCCAGCAGCTTGCTAGCGAGCTCCTACGAGCAGTACTTC.

The sample holds many counts of this clone. The chain uses TRBV7-2 and TRBJ2-1; D is unclear. Per the germline V gene, CDR1 is SGHTA and CDR2 is FQGNSA. Trimming cost V 3 bases and J 5 bases, with 11 bases left between them. The CDR3 sequence is 14 residues long. For the CDR3, the DNA is TGTGCCAGCAGCTTTCAGCGCAGTCACAATGAGCAGTTCTTC. As protein: CASSFQRSHNEQFF.

V is TRBV28 and J is TRBJ1-5, with D possibly TRBD1 on 6 matching bases. Germline values: CDR1 MDHEN, CDR2 SYDVKM. Trimming shortened V by 1 base and J by 3 bases, and 7 bases separated the two germline ends. This CDR3 is built from 14 residues. CDR3 DNA: TGTGCCAGCAGTTTATCAGGGGACAATCAGCCCCAGCATTTT. The encoded protein is CASSLSGDNQPQHF.

This chain links TRBV7-8 with TRBJ2-5; tentative D call: TRBD1 (6 bases). TRBJ2-7 matches the DNA end more closely, so the J call is doubtful. Germline V gene lookup returns CDR1 SGHVS and CDR2 FQNEAQ. This CDR3 is 17 amino acids long. The CDR3 region has the DNA TGTGCCAGCAGCTTTCCACTAGGACAGAAGATGCAAGACGAGCAGTACTTC. Its translation is CASSFPLGQKMQDEQYF.

The rearrangement uses TRBV6-6 and TRBJ2-1; 11 bases match TRBD2. The V segment lost 4 bases and the J segment 8 bases; nucleotides outside the gene matches: 10. This CDR3 region has 16 residues. CDR1 MNHNY and CDR2 SVGAGI come from the germline V gene (reference sequence). The CDR3 is CASSSRLAGQNHEQFF. The DNA of the CDR3 is TGTGCCAGCAGTTCCCGACTAGCGGGGCAGAACCATGAGCAGTTCTTC.

The rearrangement joins TRBV7-6 to TRBJ2-1, with 12 bases identical to TRBD1. Germline assignment: CDR1 SGHVS and CDR2 FNYEAQ. The CDR3 runs 15 residues. V lost 5 bases to trimming and J lost 8 bases; unmatched junction nucleotides: 7. CDR3 bases: TGTGCCAGCAGCATCGGGACAGGGGGCTTCGATGAGCAGTTCTTC. Its translation: CASSIGTGGFDEQFF.

A few counts support this clone. This rearrangement joins TRBV5-1 to TRBJ1-1; 7 bases map to TRBD1. Losses at the gene ends were 4 bases for V and 2 bases for J; bases not matched to a gene: 5. The CDR3 is 14 amino acids. Germline CDR1 is SGHRS and CDR2 is YFSETQ. CDR3 residues: CASSPGQSNTEAFF. The CDR3, as DNA: TGCGCCAGCAGCCCGGGACAGTCAAACACTGAAGCTTTCTTT.

A few counts support this clone. The J gene is TRBJ2-3, the V gene TRBV6-4, with D maybe TRBD2 (5 bases). CDR1 is MRHNA, CDR2 SNTAGT, per germline. Trimming cost V 6 bases and J 0 bases, with 13 bases left between them. The length of the CDR3 is 15 residues. The CDR3 DNA reads as TGTGCCAGCAGCTCCAGCGGCACTAGCACAGATACGCAGTATTTT. Its protein is CASSSSGTSTDTQYF.